This TCR beta chain was recovered during a study of T-cell memory formation after mild COVID-19. Study-wide results and limits: Detection of some responders pre-infection suggested pre-existing cross-reactive memory T cells participated.

TCRdb reprocessed the 5' RACE reads with MiXCR, giving one entry per CDR3 protein. The sample lists approximately 400,000 distinct CDR3 sequences, roughly 18% occurring once. On this clonotype itself: Its specificity is not known.

This CDR3 has 11 amino acids. The germline gives CDR1 MDHEN, CDR2 SYDVKM. V lost 8 bases to trimming and J lost 4 bases, with 8 bases between them. The receptor was derived from a man aged 18 to 35 who had mild COVID-19 (a few samples of this study predate the infection). Cell type and time point are not known. The gene calls are TRBV28 and TRBJ2-5; D is undetermined. Source material: PBMCs or a T cell subset sorted from them (not recorded which). CDR3 residues: CASQLGETQYF. The CDR3 DNA reads TGTGCCAGCCAGTTAGGAGAGACCCAGTACTTC.